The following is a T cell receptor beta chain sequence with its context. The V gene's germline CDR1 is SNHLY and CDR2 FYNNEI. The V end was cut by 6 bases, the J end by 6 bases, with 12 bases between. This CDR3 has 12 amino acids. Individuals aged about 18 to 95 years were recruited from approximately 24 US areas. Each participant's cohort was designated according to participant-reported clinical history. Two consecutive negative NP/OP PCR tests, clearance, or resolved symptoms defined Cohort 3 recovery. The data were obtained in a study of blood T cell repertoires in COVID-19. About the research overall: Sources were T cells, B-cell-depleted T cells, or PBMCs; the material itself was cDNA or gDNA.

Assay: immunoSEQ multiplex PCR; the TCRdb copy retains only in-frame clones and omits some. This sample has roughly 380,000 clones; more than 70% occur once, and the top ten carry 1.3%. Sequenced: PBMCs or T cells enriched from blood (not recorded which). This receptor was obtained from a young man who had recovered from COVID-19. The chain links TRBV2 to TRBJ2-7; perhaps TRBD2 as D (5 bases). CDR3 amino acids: CASRSDWGEQYF. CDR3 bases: TGTGCCAGCAGATCGGACTGGGGCGAGCAGTACTTC. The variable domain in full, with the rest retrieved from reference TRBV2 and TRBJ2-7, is EPEVTQTPSHQVTQMGQEVILRCVPISNHLYFYWYRQILGQKVEFLVSFYNNEISEKSEIFDDQFSVERPDGSNFTLKIRSTKLEDSAMYFCASRSDWGEQYFGPGTRLTVT.